The 29 T cell receptor beta chains reported below all come from one sample, sequenced in a study of human T cells and chemical hapten exposure. Noted time point: patch test 2, 6 weeks after DPC sensitization. Stated treatment: therapeutic diphenylcyclopropenone sensitization with weekly scalp DPC. Each CDR3 protein is one row after TCRdb ran MiXCR on the RACE reads. The sample yields some 44,000 distinct CDR3 sequences, 8% to 9.5% seen once. Specimen: whole blood, collected in connection with sensitization to the hapten diphenylcyclopropenone (DPC). The receptors were gathered from a woman in her 40s with alopecia areata. Some clones in this sample may be carry-over from other donors' samples.

This clonotype was counted ten times or more. J is TRBJ2-1 and V is TRBV6-2 or TRBV6-3; 11 bases map to TRBD2. The ends lost 5 bases at V and 5 bases at J; junction bases unmatched: 2. The V gene's germline CDR1 is MNHEY and CDR2 SVGEGT. CDR3 size: 14 residues. The CDR3: CASSPGLADNEQFF. CDR3 sequence (DNA): TGTGCCAGCAGTCCGGGACTAGCGGACAATGAGCAGTTCTTC.

This clonotype was counted many times. A junction end diverges from the germline sequence, so it may reflect a read error. V gene TRBV7-3 combines with J gene TRBJ2-6, with D perhaps given as TRBD1 or TRBD2 (5 bases each). Per the germline V gene, CDR1 is SGHTA and CDR2 is FQGTGA. CDR3 length: 14 amino acids. The CDR3 nucleotides are TGTGCCAGCAGCCTAACCGGGACGGCCAACGTCCTGACTTTC. Encoded protein: CASSLTGTANVLTF. The full variable domain, with the rest looked up from reference TRBV7-3 and TRBJ2-6, is GAGVSQTPSNKVTEKGKYVELRCDPISGHTALYWYRQSLGQGPEFLIYFQGTGAADDSGLPNDRFFAVRPEGSVSTLKIQRTERGDSAVYLCASSLTGTANVLTFGAGSRLTVL.

This clonotype was detected many times. The chain employs TRBV18 and TRBJ1-1; a possible D gene is TRBD1 (5 bases). V was cut by 6 bases and J by 0 bases, with 17 bases left in between. Germline CDR1 KGHSH, CDR2 LQKENI. CDR3 size: 16 residues. CDR3 sequence reads: CASSLKEGLLNTEAFF. Here the CDR3 DNA reads TGTGCCAGCTCTCTAAAAGAGGGGTTATTGAACACTGAAGCTTTCTTT. The full variable domain, with the rest looked up from reference TRBV18 and TRBJ1-1, is NAGVMQNPRHLVRRRGQEARLRCSPMKGHSHVYWYRQLPEEGLKFMVYLQKENIIDESGMPKERFSAEFPKEGPSILRIQQVVRGDSAAYFCASSLKEGLLNTEAFFGQGTRLTVV.

This rearrangement joins TRBV4-3 to TRBJ2-2, with 14 bases matching TRBD2. The trim removed 3 bases at V and 7 bases at J, leaving 10 bases unmatched. CDR3 length: 18 amino acids. Germline-derived CDR1 and CDR2 are LGHNA and YSLEER. This chain's CDR3 is CASSQGTSGGVLGGELFF. The CDR3 DNA reads TGCGCCAGCAGCCAGGGGACTAGCGGGGGAGTTCTTGGCGGGGAGCTGTTTTTT.

This clonotype was observed at least ten times. The chain employs TRBV28 and TRBJ2-4; D not resolved. The CDR3 consists of 14 residues. CDR1 is MDHEN, CDR2 SYDVKM, per germline. Trimming removed 4 bases at V and 1 base at J, with 8 bases between. The CDR3 region is CASSSQAAKNIQYF. The CDR3 DNA reads TGTGCCAGCAGTTCCCAGGCGGCCAAAAACATTCAGTACTTC.

This rearrangement joins TRBV4-1 to TRBJ1-3; tentative D call: TRBD1 (5 bases). V dropped 0 bases and J dropped 4 bases, with 16 bases sitting between them. The CDR3 totals 17 residues. CDR1 is MGHRA and CDR2 is YSYEKL in the germline V gene. The CDR3 DNA reads as TGCGCCAGCAGCCAAGAGGCGGCAGGGTTGTGGGGAAACACCATATATTTT. Residues: CASSQEAAGLWGNTIYF.

Ten or more counts support this clonotype. This rearrangement joins TRBV30 to TRBJ2-3; TRBD2 matches at 8 bases. This CDR3 is built from 14 residues. Germline V gene lookup returns CDR1 GTSNPN and CDR2 SVGIG (reference sequence). V shed 2 bases, J shed 6 bases, and the junction held 7 bases outside the gene matches. The CDR3 here is CAWSPGGATDTQYF. The CDR3 DNA reads as TGTGCCTGGAGTCCCGGGGGGGCGACGGATACGCAGTATTTT.

This clonotype was detected ten times or more. The V gene is TRBV3-1, the J gene TRBJ2-1; 8 bases line up with TRBD2. J lost 6 bases, V lost 4 bases, and 11 bases had no gene match. This CDR3 region has 16 residues. The germline V gene has CDR1 LGHDT and CDR2 YNNKEL (reference sequence). CDR3 residues: CASSRLGAGAVNEQFF. Here the CDR3 DNA reads TGTGCCAGCAGCCGCCTCGGAGCGGGGGCCGTCAATGAGCAGTTCTTC.

This chain joins TRBV6-2 or TRBV6-3 and TRBJ1-1, with 7 bases matching TRBD1. The ends lost 6 bases at V and 3 bases at J; junction bases unmatched: 7. CDR3 size: 14 residues. CDR1 MNHEY and CDR2 SVGEGT come from the germline V gene. The CDR3 nucleotides are TGTGCCAGCAGCCGACAGGGACGGCACACTGAAGCTTTCTTT. Its translation is CASSRQGRHTEAFF.

This rearrangement joins TRBV14 to TRBJ1-2, with a tentative D call TRBD1 (6 bases). The CDR3 is 14 residues long. Germline V lookup: CDR1 SGHDN, CDR2 FVKESK. Trimming removed 6 bases at V and 2 bases at J, with 13 bases between. The CDR3 region has the DNA TGTGCCAGCAGGCGGACAGCCGGAAACTATGGCTACACCTTC. The encoded protein is CASRRTAGNYGYTF.

V is TRBV7-8 and J is TRBJ2-2; 12 bases are shared with TRBD2. V trimming: 4 bases; J trimming: 1 base; junction bases outside the gene matches: 7. Germline CDR1 and CDR2: SGHVS and FQNEAQ. The CDR3 length is 18 residues. The CDR3 DNA is TGTGCCAGCAGCTCGACTAGCGGGGGCCGTCGGAACACCGGGGAGCTGTTTTTT. Its protein product is CASSSTSGGRRNTGELFF.

There are many counts of this clonotype. The chain has TRBV12-3 or TRBV12-4 and TRBJ1-2, with D possibly matching TRBD1 (5 bases). Deletions cut 8 bases from V and 2 bases from J, with 15 bases between. The CDR3 is 14 amino acids. The CDR3, as DNA: TGTGCCAGCGGGTCTTGGACACAGAACTATGGCTACACCTTC. This codes for CASGSWTQNYGYTF.

This clonotype was seen repeatedly, ten times or more. This rearrangement joins TRBV5-1 to TRBJ2-1; 9 nucleotides align to TRBD2. Trimming removed 3 bases from V and 4 bases from J; junction bases left unmatched: 8. Germline CDR1 and CDR2: SGHRS and YFSETQ. The CDR3 contains 16 residues. The CDR3 coding sequence is TGCGCCAGCAGCTCCACTCTAGCGGGGCCTTACAATGAGCAGTTCTTC. Amino acids: CASSSTLAGPYNEQFF. The full variable domain, in which reference TRBV5-1 and TRBJ2-1 provide the parts outside the CDR3, is KAGVTQTPRYLIKTRGQQVTLSCSPISGHRSVSWYQQTPGQGLQFLFEYFSETQRNKGNFPGRFSGRQFSNSRSEMNVSTLELGDSALYLCASSSTLAGPYNEQFFGPGTRLTVL.

At least ten counts were recorded for this clonotype. J is TRBJ1-5 and V is TRBV7-6; 7 bases are a match to TRBD1. Per germline, CDR1 SGHVS and CDR2 FNYEAQ. J was trimmed by 4 bases and V by 5 bases; bases with no gene match: 5. The CDR3 has 14 residues. The CDR3 loop is CASSRTGINQPQHF. The CDR3 DNA follows: TGTGCCAGCAGCCGGACAGGCATAAATCAGCCCCAGCATTTT.

This clonotype was counted at least ten times. This chain joins TRBV20-1 and TRBJ1-6, with TRBD1 matching over 9 bases. The length of the CDR3 is 17 residues. In germline, CDR1 is DFQATT, CDR2 SNEGSKA (reference sequence). Germline trimming cut 6 bases from V and 0 bases from J; bases unmatched to any gene: 9. For the CDR3, the DNA is TGCAGTGCCACCGGGACAGGGACGAGCTCCTATAATTCACCCCTCCACTTT. It yields the protein CSATGTGTSSYNSPLHF.

This clonotype was recorded at least ten times. V usage is TRBV5-1 and J usage is TRBJ2-1; either TRBD1 or TRBD2 may fit D (5 bases each). Germline V gene sequence: CDR1 SGHRS, CDR2 YFSETQ. The CDR3 runs to 16 residues. V was cut by 0 bases and J by 11 bases, with 21 bases left in between. The chain's CDR3 is CASSLGISRDDVKQFF. The CDR3 DNA reads TGCGCCAGCAGCTTGGGTATCTCCAGGGACGACGTGAAGCAGTTCTTC.

There are many counts of this clonotype. The chain carries TRBV18 and TRBJ2-7; 10 bases fit TRBD1. Germline trimming cut 1 base from V and 5 bases from J; bases unmatched to any gene: 5. CDR3 length: 15 amino acids. The germline V gene encodes CDR1 KGHSH and CDR2 LQKENI. CDR3 amino acids: CASSPLGQGSNEQYF. The CDR3 coding sequence is TGTGCCAGCTCACCACTGGGACAGGGGTCCAACGAGCAGTACTTC. Looking up the rest from reference TRBV18 and TRBJ2-7 gives the full variable domain: NAGVMQNPRHLVRRRGQEARLRCSPMKGHSHVYWYRQLPEEGLKFMVYLQKENIIDESGMPKERFSAEFPKEGPSILRIQQVVRGDSAAYFCASSPLGQGSNEQYFGPGTRLTVT.

This clonotype was seen many times. The genes are TRBV4-1 and TRBJ2-7; possibly TRBD2 for D (7 bases). The V gene's germline CDR1 is MGHRA and CDR2 YSYEKL. Trimming left V 1 base short and J 2 bases short, with 18 bases between. The CDR3 has 17 amino acids. The CDR3 DNA reads TGCGCCAGCAGCCAAGCCCCTCGGCGGGGGCCGACCTACGAGCAGTACTTC. This encodes CASSQAPRRGPTYEQYF.

At least ten counts were recorded for this clonotype. The V call is TRBV28, the J call TRBJ1-5; TRBD1 is a possible D gene (5 bases). The germline CDR1 and CDR2 sequences are MDHEN and SYDVKM. V was pared by 7 bases and J by 0 bases, with 13 bases between. The CDR3 contains 15 residues. The CDR3 sequence is CASIRQGSSNQPQHF. The DNA of the CDR3 is TGTGCCAGCATCCGTCAGGGTTCTAGCAATCAGCCCCAGCATTTT.

In this sample, this clonotype turned up many times. This chain joins TRBV6-2 or TRBV6-3 and TRBJ1-2; unclear D gene. V was pared by 4 bases and J by 8 bases, with 20 bases between. This CDR3 has 15 amino acids. Germline V CDR1 and CDR2: MNHEY, SVGEGT. CDR3 region: CASSSPGFPPAGYTF. CDR3 bases: TGTGCCAGCAGTTCTCCGGGATTCCCACCGGCGGGCTACACCTTC.

The chain links TRBV20-1 to TRBJ2-7; D not certain. V dropped 2 bases and J dropped 4 bases, with 15 bases sitting between them. The CDR3 is made up of 14 amino acids. Germline loops: CDR1 DFQATT, CDR2 SNEGSKA (reference sequence). The CDR3 DNA reads TGCAGTGCTAGAAGCCTAGACGGCAGGTACGAGCAGTACTTC. It is translated as CSARSLDGRYEQYF.

This clonotype showed up many times. The chain uses TRBV29-1 and TRBJ1-4; TRBD1 might be the D (5 bases). Per the germline V gene, CDR1 is SQVTM and CDR2 is ANQGSEA. The CDR3 has 12 amino acids. V lost 4 bases and J 8 bases, leaving 11 bases between the germline ends. This chain's CDR3 is CSVGGEKEKLFF. The CDR3 nucleotides read TGCAGCGTTGGGGGGGAGAAAGAAAAACTGTTTTTT.

This clonotype was counted ten times or more. In DNA, the CDR3 is TGTGCCAGCAGTACCGAGGGGCCGAACCAGCCCCAGCATTTT. Residues: CASSTEGPNQPQHF. V usage is TRBV7-2 and J usage is TRBJ1-5, with a possible D match to TRBD1 (5 bases). This CDR3 contains 14 residues. Germline V lookup: CDR1 SGHTA, CDR2 FQGNSA. Trimming stripped 6 bases from V and 7 bases from J, with 16 bases between. The full variable domain, with the rest looked up from reference TRBV7-2 and TRBJ1-5, is GAGVSQSPSNKVTEKGKDVELRCDPISGHTALYWYRQSLGQGLEFLIYFQGNSAPDKSGLPSDRFSAERTGGSVSTLTIQRTQQEDSAVYLCASSTEGPNQPQHFGDGTRLSIL.

This clonotype was seen repeatedly, ten times or more. V gene TRBV20-1 combines with J gene TRBJ2-3; 7 bases fit TRBD2. Germline V lookup: CDR1 DFQATT, CDR2 SNEGSKA (reference sequence). There are 13 residues in the CDR3. V dropped 5 bases and J dropped 1; count of bases not matched to a gene: 3. CDR3 DNA sequence: TGCAGTGCTTGGGCGGGGGGCACAGATACGCAGTATTTT. Its protein product is CSAWAGGTDTQYF.

This chain links TRBV11-2 with TRBJ2-1, with TRBD2 as a possible D gene (6 bases). This CDR3 is 16 amino acids long. CDR1 is SGHAT and CDR2 is FQNNGV in the germline V gene. Trimming left V 1 base short and J 6 bases short, with 16 bases between. The CDR3 DNA follows: TGTGCCAGCAGCTTAGTTGGCGGCGGGGTCTCCAATGAGCAGTTCTTC. The encoded protein is CASSLVGGGVSNEQFF.

This clonotype appeared many times. This sequence joins TRBV12-3 or TRBV12-4 and TRBJ1-6; D unresolved. The length of the CDR3 is 15 residues. Between the trimmed V and J ends, which lost 0 bases and 5 bases, there was a span of 8 bases. As DNA, the CDR3 is TGTGCCAGCAGTTTAGCGGGCAGGAATAATTCACCCCTCCACTTT. Translation gives CASSLAGRNNSPLHF.

V usage is TRBV7-8 and J usage is TRBJ2-3; D may be TRBD2 (7 bases). Germline V gene sequence: CDR1 SGHVS, CDR2 FQNEAQ. Trimming pared 5 bases from V and 4 bases from J, leaving 16 bases between. CDR3 length: 15 amino acids. The DNA for the CDR3 is TGTGCCAGCAGCCGGGGGGCGGGGGCAGCAGATACGCAGTATTTT. Its translation is CASSRGAGAADTQYF.

The chain uses TRBV12-3 or TRBV12-4 and TRBJ2-7; D assignment may be TRBD1 or TRBD2 (5 bases each). The V gene lost 3 bases and the J gene lost 7 bases, with 19 bases spanning the gap. CDR3 length: 15 residues. In DNA form, the CDR3 reads TGTGCCAGCAGTTTCCACCGGGACCGCCCGAGGGAGCAGTACTTC. Its protein product is CASSFHRDRPREQYF.

This chain uses TRBV7-9 with TRBJ2-5, with D possibly being TRBD1 or TRBD2 (5 bases each). Germline CDR1 reads SEHNR; CDR2 reads FQNEAQ (reference sequence). This CDR3 spans 14 amino acids. The V gene lost 5 bases and the J gene lost 2 bases, with 12 bases spanning the gap. The chain's CDR3 is CASSTAWGQETQYF. For the CDR3, the DNA is TGTGCCAGCAGCACCGCCTGGGGGCAAGAGACCCAGTACTTC.